The sequence of this TCR beta chain was determined in a study of control samples from healthy donors and cancer patients. Clones were sequenced by immunoSEQ multiplex PCR, and TCRdb holds only the in-frame ones, with some missing. The top ten hold 18% of the sample, which has around 100,000 clones, more than 75% seen once. The CDR3 is made up of 16 amino acids. Trimming shortened V by 5 bases and J by 3 bases, and 18 bases separated the two germline ends. Germline V gene data show CDR1 as SGHDN and CDR2 as FVKESK. The sequencing input was blood. The V gene is TRBV14, the J gene TRBJ2-3, with a possible D match to TRBD2 (5 bases). This TCR was recovered from a woman aged 45 to 65 in good health. Written as DNA, the CDR3 is TGTGCCAGCAGCAGGTTGGTGGGGAGCAGTACAGATACGCAGTATTTT. The encoded protein is CASSRLVGSSTDTQYF.